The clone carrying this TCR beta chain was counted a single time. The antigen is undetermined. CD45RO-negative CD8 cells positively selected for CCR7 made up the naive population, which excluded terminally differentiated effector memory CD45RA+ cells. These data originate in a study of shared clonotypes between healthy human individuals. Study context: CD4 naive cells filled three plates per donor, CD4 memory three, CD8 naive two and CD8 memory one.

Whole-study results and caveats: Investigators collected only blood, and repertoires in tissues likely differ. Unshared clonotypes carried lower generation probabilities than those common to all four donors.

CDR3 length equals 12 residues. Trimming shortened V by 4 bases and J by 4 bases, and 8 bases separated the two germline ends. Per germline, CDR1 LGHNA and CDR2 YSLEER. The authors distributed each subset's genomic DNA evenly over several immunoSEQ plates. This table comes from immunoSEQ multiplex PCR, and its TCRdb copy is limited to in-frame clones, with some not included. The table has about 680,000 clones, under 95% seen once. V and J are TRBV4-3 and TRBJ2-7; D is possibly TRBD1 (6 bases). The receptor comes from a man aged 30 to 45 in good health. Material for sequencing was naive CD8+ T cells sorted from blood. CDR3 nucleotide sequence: TGCGCCAGCAGCCCGACAGGTTACGAGCAGTACTTC. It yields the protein CASSPTGYEQYF.